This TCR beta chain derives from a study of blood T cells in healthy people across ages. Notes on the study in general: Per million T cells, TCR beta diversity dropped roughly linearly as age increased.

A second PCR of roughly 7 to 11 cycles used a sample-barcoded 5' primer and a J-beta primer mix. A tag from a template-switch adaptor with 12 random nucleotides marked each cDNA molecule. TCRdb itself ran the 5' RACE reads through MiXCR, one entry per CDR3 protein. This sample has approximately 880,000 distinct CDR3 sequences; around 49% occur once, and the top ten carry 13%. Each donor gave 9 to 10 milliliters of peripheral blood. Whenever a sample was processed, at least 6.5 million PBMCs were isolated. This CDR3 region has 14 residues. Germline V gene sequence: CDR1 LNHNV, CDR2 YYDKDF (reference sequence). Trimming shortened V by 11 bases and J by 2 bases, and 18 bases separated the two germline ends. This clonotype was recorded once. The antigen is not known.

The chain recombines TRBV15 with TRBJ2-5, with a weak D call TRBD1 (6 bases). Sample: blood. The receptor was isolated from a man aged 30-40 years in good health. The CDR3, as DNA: TGTGCCGCCGCAGAAGGGGGTTCTCAAGAGACCCAGTACTTC. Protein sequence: CAAAEGGSQETQYF.